Listed below are T cell receptor beta chains from one sample, sequenced in a study of T cells after yellow fever vaccination. TCRdb reanalysed the 5' RACE reads using MiXCR and keeps one entry per CDR3 protein. The table lists 310,000 or so distinct CDR3 sequences, around 6.8% of them singletons. Material: PBMCs, obtained roughly 47 days after the first yellow fever vaccination. The receptors shown here come from a man aged 18 to 35 who received the YFV17D yellow fever vaccine. Each CDR3 is given with its conserved first and last residue. D genes are given only for firm matches. Expanded clones are given a class, and other clones once, few, many or no size at all.

>TRBJ2-1|TRBV27|NA|NA
CASSLRGGLRNEQFF
TGTGCCAGCAGCCTTAGGGGGGGCCTGCGCAATGAGCAGTTCTTC
>TRBJ1-2|TRBV4-3|NA|few
CASSQDPGVGNYGYTF
TGCGCCAGCAGCCAAGATCCGGGGGTAGGAAACTATGGCTACACCTTC
>TRBJ2-3|TRBV4-2|NA|NA
CASSQEADGSARTDTQYF
TGTGCCAGCAGCCAAGAGGCCGATGGGTCCGCTCGCACAGATACGCAGTATTTT
>TRBJ1-5|TRBV15|TRBD1|NA
CATASQLSRTGEVQPQHF
TGTGCCACCGCATCTCAATTGTCCCGGACAGGGGAGGTTCAGCCCCAGCATTTT
>TRBJ1-1|TRBV12-3/TRBV12-4|NA|many
CASSFLEGRAFF
TGTGCCAGCAGTTTTTTGGAGGGACGAGCTTTCTTT
>TRBJ1-2|TRBV5-5|TRBD1|NA
CASRNRIGGGGYTF
TGTGCCAGCAGGAATCGGATAGGGGGCGGTGGCTACACCTTC
>TRBJ2-1|TRBV28|TRBD1|NA
CAIGQGSYNEQFF
TGTGCCATTGGACAGGGTAGCTACAATGAGCAGTTCTTC
>TRBJ2-1|TRBV7-3|NA|few
CASSDVVASPSYNEQFF
TGTGCCAGCAGCGACGTGGTAGCTTCACCCTCCTACAATGAGCAGTTCTTC
>TRBJ2-5|TRBV20-1|NA|few
CSARDWRNQETQYF
TGCAGTGCTAGAGATTGGAGAAACCAAGAGACCCAGTACTTC
>TRBJ2-3|TRBV18|TRBD1|NA
CASLGQGGGDTQYF
TGTGCCAGCTTAGGACAGGGCGGTGGTGATACGCAGTATTTT
>TRBJ2-3|TRBV5-1|TRBD1|many
CASSDRVTDTQYF
TGCGCCAGCAGCGACAGGGTAACAGATACGCAGTATTTT
>TRBJ2-3|TRBV15|TRBD1|few
CATSWRTGESTDTQYF
TGTGCCACCAGCTGGCGTACAGGGGAGAGCACAGATACGCAGTATTTT
>TRBJ1-5|TRBV7-2|TRBD1|few
CASSFGTAVVPQHF
TGTGCCAGCAGCTTCGGGACAGCGGTTGTGCCCCAGCATTTT
>TRBJ2-2|TRBV5-1|NA|NA
CASSSWSANTGELFF
TGCGCCAGCAGCTCCTGGTCCGCGAACACCGGGGAGCTGTTTTTT
>TRBJ1-1|TRBV6-1|TRBD1|NA
CASISGTGIRSDTEAFF
TGTGCCAGCATAAGTGGGACAGGGATAAGATCGGACACTGAAGCTTTCTTT
>TRBJ2-3|TRBV9|NA|many
CASSVLAGADTQYF
TGTGCCAGCAGCGTATTGGCTGGGGCGGATACGCAGTATTTT
>TRBJ1-3|TRBV7-9|NA|few
CASSLRWAGSSGNTIYF
TGTGCCAGCAGCTTACGGTGGGCAGGGAGCTCTGGAAACACCATATATTTT
>TRBJ2-5|TRBV6-2/TRBV6-3|NA|many
CASSEDGPQETQYF
TGTGCCAGCAGCGAGGACGGGCCCCAAGAGACCCAGTACTTC
>TRBJ2-3|TRBV19|NA|NA
CASPFTDTQYF
TGTGCCAGCCCCTTCACAGATACGCAGTATTTT
>TRBJ2-3|TRBV18|TRBD2|NA
CASSPLAGGLADTQYF
TGTGCCAGCTCACCACTAGCGGGGGGCCTAGCAGATACGCAGTATTTT
>TRBJ2-1|TRBV6-1|TRBD2|few
CASRTLAGGDNEQFF
TGTGCCAGCAGGACCCTAGCGGGGGGGGACAATGAGCAGTTCTTC
>TRBJ1-5|TRBV20-1|TRBD1|few
CSARSRGLEQPQHF
TGCAGTGCTAGATCCAGGGGGCTGGAGCAGCCCCAGCATTTT
>TRBJ1-2|TRBV14|NA|few
CASSQDRLITYGYTF
TGTGCCAGCAGCCAAGATAGGCTCATAACCTATGGCTACACCTTC
>TRBJ2-5|TRBV4-3|NA|few
CASSQEGDLGETQYF
TGCGCCAGCAGCCAAGAAGGTGACCTAGGGGAGACCCAGTACTTC
>TRBJ1-1|TRBV9|NA|many
CASSVEVNTEAFF
TGTGCCAGCAGCGTCGAAGTGAACACTGAAGCTTTCTTT
>TRBJ2-3|TRBV11-2|NA|NA
CASSIDPTGTDTQYF
TGTGCCAGCAGCATAGACCCGACTGGCACAGATACGCAGTATTTT
>TRBJ1-1|TRBV6-1|TRBD1|few
CASSATDRGIGTEAFF
TGTGCCAGCAGTGCTACCGACAGGGGAATTGGCACTGAAGCTTTCTTT
>TRBJ1-2|TRBV25-1|NA|NA
CASSDPYGYGYTF
TGTGCCAGCAGTGACCCCTACGGCTATGGCTACACCTTC
>TRBJ1-5|TRBV6-5|TRBD1|few
CASSTEDRGNQPQHF
TGTGCCAGCAGTACCGAGGACAGGGGCAATCAGCCCCAGCATTTT
>TRBJ2-1|TRBV30|TRBD1|NA
CAFSRDSSYNEQFF
TGTGCCTTTAGTCGGGACAGCTCCTACAATGAGCAGTTCTTC
>TRBJ2-5|TRBV28|TRBD1|many
CASSFWGQKYQETQYF
TGTGCCAGCAGTTTTTGGGGACAGAAGTACCAAGAGACCCAGTACTTC
>TRBJ2-7|TRBV4-2|TRBD1|many
CASSQGQGSYEQYF
TGTGCCAGCAGCCAGGGACAGGGGTCCTACGAGCAGTACTTC
>TRBJ2-3|TRBV29-1|NA|few
CSVASNLGSADTQYF
TGCAGCGTCGCCTCGAATTTAGGGTCCGCCGATACGCAGTATTTT
>TRBJ1-2|TRBV7-2|NA|NA
CASSLGQGLTLGYTF
TGTGCCAGCAGCTTAGGCCAAGGACTAACCCTCGGCTACACCTTC
>TRBJ1-6|TRBV28|NA|few
CASSLWGSSSYNSPLHF
TGTGCCAGCAGTTTATGGGGCAGCAGCTCCTATAATTCACCCCTCCACTTT
>TRBJ2-3|TRBV29-1|NA|few
CSVEGLGSTDTQYF
TGCAGCGTTGAAGGCCTGGGCAGCACAGATACGCAGTATTTT
>TRBJ2-2|TRBV7-3|NA|few
CASSSKIGTGELFF
TGTGCCAGCAGCTCTAAAATTGGTACCGGGGAGCTGTTTTTT
>TRBJ1-1|TRBV7-2|TRBD1|many
CASSLGTGNTEAFF
TGTGCCAGCAGCTTAGGGACAGGGAACACTGAAGCTTTCTTT
>TRBJ1-1|TRBV5-1|NA|few
CASSRSGGADHTEAFF
TGCGCCAGCAGCCGCAGCGGGGGTGCAGACCACACTGAAGCTTTCTTT
>TRBJ2-7|TRBV5-1|NA|few
CASRQGQSYEQYF
TGCGCCAGCCGCCAGGGTCAGTCCTACGAGCAGTACTTC
>TRBJ2-3|TRBV11-2|TRBD2|once
CASSSRLTLAGERADTQYF
TGTGCCAGCAGCTCACGATTAACCCTAGCGGGGGAAAGGGCAGATACGCAGTATTTT
>TRBJ1-6|TRBV20-1|TRBD1|NA
CSARDRGQGVSYNSPLHF
TGCAGTGCTAGAGATCGAGGACAGGGAGTCTCCTATAATTCACCCCTCCACTTT
>TRBJ2-3|TRBV13|NA|NA
CASSGGALTDTQYF
TGTGCCAGCAGCGGGGGGGCCCTCACAGATACGCAGTATTTT
>TRBJ2-5|TRBV7-9|NA|NA
CASSRVGGEETQYF
TGTGCCAGCAGCAGAGTAGGCGGCGAAGAGACCCAGTACTTC
>TRBJ2-3|TRBV10-3|TRBD2|many
CAISAPSTTGLAATDTQYF
TGTGCCATCAGTGCCCCCTCCACTACGGGACTAGCGGCCACAGATACGCAGTATTTT
>TRBJ2-2|TRBV6-1|TRBD2|few
CASSLAGDQNTGELFF
TGTGCCAGCAGTCTAGCGGGGGATCAGAACACCGGGGAGCTGTTTTTT
>TRBJ1-2|TRBV12-3/TRBV12-4|TRBD1|NA
CASSSTGGDRGYTF
TGTGCCAGCAGTTCTACAGGGGGTGATAGGGGCTACACCTTC
>TRBJ2-1|TRBV5-1|NA|NA
CASRTTWGSYNEQFF
TGCGCCAGCAGGACGACCTGGGGCTCCTACAATGAGCAGTTCTTC
>TRBJ2-1|TRBV12-3/TRBV12-4|TRBD2|many
CASSFGRGGFYNEQFF
TGTGCCAGCAGTTTCGGGCGGGGAGGGTTCTACAATGAGCAGTTCTTC
>TRBJ2-5|TRBV6-1|TRBD2|NA
CASGTSGGEPQETQYF
TGTGCCAGCGGGACTAGCGGGGGGGAACCACAAGAGACCCAGTACTTC
>TRBJ2-1|TRBV29-1|TRBD1|few
CSVVTGGANNEQFF
TGCAGCGTGGTAACAGGGGGCGCAAACAATGAGCAGTTCTTC
>TRBJ2-1|TRBV7-8|NA|many
CASSLRRGDPHEQFF
TGTGCCAGCAGCTTACGAAGGGGCGACCCCCATGAGCAGTTCTTC
>TRBJ2-1|TRBV12-3/TRBV12-4|TRBD2|NA
CASSSLAGGFNEQFF
TGTGCCAGCAGTTCACTAGCGGGGGGGTTCAATGAGCAGTTCTTC
>TRBJ2-1|TRBV4-3|TRBD1|NA
CASSQWRADRDYNEQFF
TGCGCCAGCAGCCAATGGCGTGCGGACAGGGATTACAATGAGCAGTTCTTC
>TRBJ1-2|TRBV6-1|NA|NA
CASSERVLSANYGYTF
TGTGCCAGCAGTGAAAGGGTACTGTCAGCTAACTATGGCTACACCTTC
>TRBJ2-1|TRBV11-2|NA|NA
CASSRVLWQFF
TGTGCCAGCAGCAGAGTTTTGTGGCAGTTCTTC
>TRBJ1-1|TRBV4-1|TRBD1|NA
CASSLQQGAEVF
TGCGCCAGCAGCCTCCAACAGGGGGCCGAGGTCTTT
>TRBJ2-5|TRBV7-2|NA|few
CASSFTRNGETQYF
TGTGCCAGCAGCTTCACCCGGAACGGGGAGACCCAGTACTTC
>TRBJ2-2|TRBV6-1|NA|many
CASSRRPGGQTGELFF
TGTGCCAGCAGCCGCCGGCCGGGGGGCCAAACCGGGGAGCTGTTTTTT